This TCR beta chain derives from a study of shared clonotypes between healthy human individuals (dated by TCRdb to the early 2020s). The study in broad terms: A few men and a couple of women, aged 18 to 49 years, made up the cohort. For each donor, CD4 naive and CD4 memory were each run on three plates, CD8 naive on two plates, and CD8 memory on one plate. Different laboratories and diverse techniques were used to prepare libraries and sequence TCR repertoires, to increase sequencing depth and limit assay-specific biases. Leukapheresis yielded between about 0.94 and 9 billion PBMCs per donor. The study deeply sequenced blood TCR repertoires of five healthy adults to estimate repertoire size and the extent of clonotype sharing between individuals.

The junction shows trimming of 3 bases on V and 0 bases on J, plus 10 bases between the germline ends. The CDR3 measures 14 amino acids from cysteine to phenylalanine. The sequence is cut down to CDR3 DNA, 42 bases in frame from base 1. The CDR1 and CDR2 encoded by the germline V gene are SGHRS and YFSETQ. CD8 naive samples were obtained by positive selection for CCR7 among CD45RO-negative cells, yielding a CD45RA+CCR7+ population from which TemRA cells were excluded. The donors were healthy, HIV-negative adults who had no recently reported acute infections or vaccinations. Only Caucasian adults living in Nashville, Tennessee, USA were represented among the donors. Blood was obtained by leukapheresis, after which PBMCs were separated by Ficoll-Histopaque density gradient centrifugation and cryopreserved in liquid nitrogen vapor phase. Analytical flow cytometry was used to check the purity and quantity of each magnetically sorted T cell population. Genomic DNA was isolated from every sorted fraction and measured by UV absorbance on a Nanodrop 2000c.

A note on this clone: The antigen this receptor binds is unknown. Per-base quality was not reported, and no clone a single base away is much larger than it.

Using the deep immunoSEQ assay, TCR CDR3 regions were amplified from genomic DNA by multiplex PCR. For each cell subset, the extracted genomic DNA was distributed evenly across all wells of several immunoSEQ 96-well plates, and each plate served as one replicate. For sorted subsets, approximately 190 ng of genomic DNA, equivalent to 25,000 to 35,000 T cell genomes, went into each replicate PCR. Purified libraries were measured with a Qubit 3.0 fluorometer, size-checked on a Bioanalyzer 2100, and measured again with the KAPA Library Quantification kit. A separate single-read 150-cycle Illumina NextSeq 550 flow cell was used to sequence each immunoSEQ 96-well plate. For the original study's pipeline: Because the immunoSEQ output included only junctional sequences and no quality scores, the filtering could not be the same as the filtering used for full-length reads. Sequences were annotated with PyIR, a Python wrapper for IgBLAST v1.9, and V/J genes and CDR3 were assigned using IMGT germline references. Reads were removed for weak V/J assignments (E-value above 1e-6), missing CDR3, stop codons, out-of-frame junctions, or ambiguous translated residues. V3J clonotypes were defined by identical inferred V gene, J gene, and CDR3 amino acid sequence. The percentage overlap between two repertoires was calculated by dividing the number of shared unique clonotypes by the size of the smaller repertoire. Three approaches were used to assess repertoire richness: RTK rarefaction, the Chao1 estimator, and Recon v2.1 estimates of unobserved clonotypes. Generation probabilities for all TCRbeta clonotypes obtained by the gDNA method from four donors were computed using OLGA. As stored in TCRdb, this immuneACCESS dataset retains in-frame rearrangements with V and J assigned. A fraction of the clones does not appear; measured against another copy, unresolved V genes explain less than half of the discrepancy, and the remainder lacks a known reason. V and J calls and clone size are given by that table; D and trimming were obtained from the DNA. For this sample there are about 2 million clones; about 95% appear just once. More than 0.9% of the sample goes to the ten largest clones.

Overall study results and their limits: Incomplete sequencing was indicated by rarefaction of sorted-subset datasets, despite the large sequencing depth. Across a few donors, around 5.4% of naive CD4, roughly 3.4% of naive CD8, about 2.3% of memory CD4, and approximately 0.4% of memory CD8 clonotypes were shared. Pairwise subsampling indicated that sequencing depth was expected to affect the degree of clonotype sharing among donors. Naive subsets generally had larger estimated clonotype richness than memory subsets. Because the study included a small number of donors, the genetic and exposure-history diversity represented was limited. Compared with non-shared clonotypes, clonotypes shared by all four sorted-subset donors had higher generation probabilities. Only blood was sampled, and tissue TCR repertoires likely differ from those in blood.

The receptor chain draws on TRBV5-1 and TRBJ2-7, with no confident D gene call. The receptor's source is a man aged 18 to 30 in good health. The sample was naive CD8+ T cells sorted from blood. Interpreted using the paper, the cell subset or site label stands for: CD45RA+CCR7+. The CDR3 protein is CASSSDGRSYEQYF. The sequenced DNA: TGCGCCAGCAGCTCGGACGGACGCTCCTACGAGCAGTACTTC. The full variable domain, completed from the reference TRBV5-1 and TRBJ2-7 proteins outside the CDR3, reads KAGVTQTPRYLIKTRGQQVTLSCSPISGHRSVSWYQQTPGQGLQFLFEYFSETQRNKGNFPGRFSGRQFSNSRSEMNVSTLELGDSALYLCASSSDGRSYEQYFGPGTRLTVT.